This TCR beta chain emerged from a study of T cells in Graves' hyperthyroidism and ophthalmopathy (dated by TCRdb to about 2019). The study in broad terms: Peripheral blood was sampled at the time of initial diagnosis, prior to any treatment. Thyroid tissue and blood T-cell repertoires from six Graves' hyperthyroidism patients were also compared in the study. The roughly 100 discovery patients were randomly split 7:3 into training and test sets. Prospective prediction of ophthalmopathy was tested in an independent validation cohort of approximately 19 hyperthyroidism patients and 15 to 17 patients who later progressed to ophthalmopathy. The paper describes TCR Vbeta CDR3 sequencing of fewer than 150 peripheral blood samples, made up of roughly 45 ophthalmopathy patients, 70 to 75 hyperthyroidism patients and roughly 17 progressor patients. A discovery cohort of 95 to 100 patients, roughly 43 with Graves' ophthalmopathy and roughly 59 with stable Graves' hyperthyroidism, was used to find distinguishing TCR V-J signatures. After sampling, hyperthyroidism patients received methimazole starting at 30 mg daily, and ophthalmopathy patients received high-dose intravenous methylprednisolone. On the study overall, not on this receptor specifically: No statistical method was used to set the sample size in advance, and investigators knew the group allocation. Most expanded thyroid clonotypes (frequency above 0.001) were also detected in blood, suggesting blood repertoires may reflect thyroid immune responses. In validation, progression to ophthalmopathy was predicted by the model with around 71% sensitivity and just over 72% specificity, a median of 6.5 months before onset. Ophthalmopathy was separated from stable hyperthyroidism by a 13 V-J signature model, with approximately 89% sensitivity and roughly 81% specificity obtained in cross-validation and 80%/75% obtained in testing.

Of note for this clonotype: Its antigen remains unidentified. Base qualities are not recorded, but no much larger clone differs from it by a single base.

The CDR3, cysteine through phenylalanine, is 16 amino acids long. Left in the record is the CDR3 DNA by itself, 48 bases read in frame from the first base. V is pruned by 4 bases and J by 5 bases, leaving 8 bases of the junction without a gene match. CDR1 and CDR2 are read off the germline V gene as SGHRS and YFSETQ. Hyperthyroidism patients were aged 18 to 65 years and newly diagnosed, with disease duration of less than 2 months. The study excluded patients with uncontrolled infections, other autoimmune diseases, pregnancy or lactation. Clinical symptoms, serum thyroxine and TRAb, thyroid ultrasound, and orbital computed tomography formed the basis for the diagnoses. Blood from progressor patients was drawn when they were first diagnosed with hyperthyroidism, before any ophthalmopathy symptoms appeared. PBMCs were separated from 7.5 to 10 ml of fresh peripheral blood using Ficoll-Paque density gradient centrifugation. Progressor patients were defined as those initially diagnosed with Graves' hyperthyroidism in whom ophthalmopathy developed during follow-up. Total RNA was extracted using Trizol reagent, and RNA quality was assessed on an Agilent 2100 Bioanalyzer.

Amplification of TCR beta CDR3 regions was carried out from RNA transcripts. For the first round of RT-PCR on the TCR CDR3, the HTBI primer set was used together with the Qiagen OneStep RT-PCR kit. Libraries were constructed in a second round of multiplex PCR, after which size selection and purification were carried out. Paired-end sequencing of the libraries was performed with 100 bp reads on an Illumina HiSeq2000. From the authors' description of their analysis: Raw data were processed with SOAPnuke, discarding reads with adapters, uncalled bases, mean Phred below 15, or no exact constant-primer or identifier match. COPE v1.2.5 was used to merge high-quality paired reads, and clonotypes were defined as unique nucleotide sequences. MiTCR v1.1 was used to align the clonotypes against IMGT TRBV, TRBD and TRBJ reference segments. The analysis was restricted to V-J combinations with a frequency above 0.0001, which together covered just over 98% of the repertoires. The TCS score was defined as the ratio of F50 (clonal expansion) to E x V (chaos), calculated using BLOSUM62-based TCRdist between CDR3 peptides within each V-J. Welch's t-statistics and random forest reduced some 510 V-J features to 10 to 15, which were used in a naive Bayes classifier (R e1071). The public reads were reprocessed in TCRdb via fastp at Q25 and MiXCR, keeping in-frame beta chains. Duplicate CDR3 protein sequences are folded into a single record with the most common DNA and genes. TCRdb, not the original authors, processed these V and J calls. This sample holds fewer than 300,000 distinct CDR3 sequences; about 15% were observed only once. The ten top clones hold around 30% of the sample.

The source of this sequence is a woman aged 45 to 65 with Graves' hyperthyroidism that later progressed to Graves' ophthalmopathy. The material sequenced was blood. Recombination connected TRBV5-1 to TRBJ1-5; 11 junctional bases match TRBD1. The CDR3: CASSPAGTGGYQPQHF. The nucleotides read TGCGCCAGCAGCCCTGCCGGGACAGGGGGTTATCAGCCCCAGCATTTT. Here the CDR3 is joined to the reference TRBV5-1 and TRBJ1-5 genes, and the full variable domain is: KAGVTQTPRYLIKTRGQQVTLSCSPISGHRSVSWYQQTPGQGLQFLFEYFSETQRNKGNFPGRFSGRQFSNSRSEMNVSTLELGDSALYLCASSPAGTGGYQPQHFGDGTRLSIL.